A selection of T cell receptor beta chains follows, all from one sample in a study of blood T cell repertoires in COVID-19. TCRdb keeps only in-frame clones here, not all; method: immunoSEQ multiplex PCR. This sample has some 350,000 clones, with around 86% found just once. Material for sequencing was peripheral blood. These receptors all come from a human donor in a cohort sampled during active COVID-19. Both conserved end residues are part of each CDR3. The order of the fields is D gene, CDR3 length, clone size, J gene, V gene, CDR3 DNA, CDR3 protein. A D gene is named only where the DNA matches it firmly. A row's size may be missing; if present it is once, few, many or a size class.

d_call: TRBD2; cdr3_length: 16; clone_size: .; j_call: TRBJ2-3; v_call: TRBV11-2; cdr3_nt: TGTGCCAGCAGCTTAGCAGCGGGAGTGGGCACAGATACGCAGTATTTT; cdr3_aa: CASSLAAGVGTDTQYF
d_call: TRBD1; cdr3_length: 16; clone_size: .; j_call: TRBJ1-4; v_call: TRBV5-1; cdr3_nt: TGCGCCAGCAGAAACCTAACAGGGGGACCTAATGAAAAACTGTTTTTT; cdr3_aa: CASRNLTGGPNEKLFF
d_call: TRBD1; cdr3_length: 13; clone_size: .; j_call: TRBJ2-1; v_call: TRBV9; cdr3_nt: TGTGCCAGCAACCCGGGACAGGGGAATGAGCAGTTCTTC; cdr3_aa: CASNPGQGNEQFF
d_call: TRBD2; cdr3_length: 16; clone_size: .; j_call: TRBJ2-1; v_call: TRBV7-3; cdr3_nt: TGTGCCAGCAGCTTAGGGCGGGAGATTTACTACAATGAGCAGTTCTTC; cdr3_aa: CASSLGREIYYNEQFF
d_call: .; cdr3_length: 16; clone_size: few; j_call: TRBJ1-1; v_call: TRBV6-5; cdr3_nt: TGTGCCAGCAGTTACTGGGGACACAAGCTGAACACTGAAGCTTTCTTT; cdr3_aa: CASSYWGHKLNTEAFF
d_call: TRBD1; cdr3_length: 12; clone_size: .; j_call: TRBJ2-7; v_call: TRBV6-5; cdr3_nt: TGTGTTGCGGGGACAGGGTTTTACGAGCAGTACTTC; cdr3_aa: CVAGTGFYEQYF
d_call: TRBD1; cdr3_length: 14; clone_size: .; j_call: TRBJ1-1; v_call: TRBV6-5; cdr3_nt: TGTGCCAGCAGTTACCGGACAGGGAACACTGAAGCTTTCTTT; cdr3_aa: CASSYRTGNTEAFF
d_call: TRBD1; cdr3_length: 15; clone_size: .; j_call: TRBJ1-3; v_call: TRBV13; cdr3_nt: TGTGCCAGCAGCTTGGACAGGGCCTCTGGAAACACCATATATTTT; cdr3_aa: CASSLDRASGNTIYF
d_call: .; cdr3_length: 16; clone_size: .; j_call: TRBJ2-7; v_call: TRBV5-6; cdr3_nt: TGTGCCAGCAGCTCCACTGTGCGTACCGGTAGTGACGAGCAGTACTTC; cdr3_aa: CASSSTVRTGSDEQYF
d_call: .; cdr3_length: 17; clone_size: .; j_call: TRBJ2-5; v_call: TRBV11-2; cdr3_nt: TGTGCCAGCAGCCGAAGGGGCGGGGGCGATAACCAAGAGACCCAGTACTTC; cdr3_aa: CASSRRGGGDNQETQYF
d_call: .; cdr3_length: 14; clone_size: .; j_call: TRBJ2-1; v_call: TRBV5-1; cdr3_nt: TGCGCCAGCAGCTCCCTAGGGGGTTACAATGAGCAGTTCTTC; cdr3_aa: CASSSLGGYNEQFF
d_call: .; cdr3_length: 14; clone_size: .; j_call: TRBJ2-5; v_call: TRBV29-1; cdr3_nt: TGCAGCGTGGCCCAGGGTGCATCGGAAGAGACCCAGTACTTC; cdr3_aa: CSVAQGASEETQYF
d_call: TRBD2; cdr3_length: 17; clone_size: .; j_call: TRBJ2-5; v_call: TRBV3-1/TRBV3-2; cdr3_nt: TGTGCCAGCAGCCCCGGGGAGCGGGGGGAGCTTATGGAGACCCAGTACTTC; cdr3_aa: CASSPGERGELMETQYF
d_call: .; cdr3_length: 11; clone_size: .; j_call: TRBJ2-7; v_call: TRBV27; cdr3_nt: TGTGCCAGCAGGACTAAATACGAGCAGTACTTC; cdr3_aa: CASRTKYEQYF
d_call: TRBD1; cdr3_length: 18; clone_size: .; j_call: TRBJ2-5; v_call: TRBV6-1; cdr3_nt: TGTGCCAGCAGTGATCGGTTTGGACAGGGGATAGGTTTGGAGACCCAGTACTTC; cdr3_aa: CASSDRFGQGIGLETQYF
d_call: .; cdr3_length: 13; clone_size: .; j_call: TRBJ2-2; v_call: TRBV7-8; cdr3_nt: TGTGCCAGCAGCTTACGGAGTACCGGGGAGCTGTTTTTT; cdr3_aa: CASSLRSTGELFF
d_call: .; cdr3_length: 15; clone_size: .; j_call: TRBJ1-6; v_call: TRBV5-4; cdr3_nt: TGTGCCAGCAGCTTGAACAGGCCCTATAATTCACCCCTCCACTTT; cdr3_aa: CASSLNRPYNSPLHF
d_call: TRBD1; cdr3_length: 15; clone_size: once; j_call: TRBJ2-7; v_call: TRBV19; cdr3_nt: TGTGCCAGTAGTATTGGGGACAGGGCCTCCTACGAGCAGTACTTC; cdr3_aa: CASSIGDRASYEQYF
d_call: TRBD1; cdr3_length: 15; clone_size: .; j_call: TRBJ2-5; v_call: TRBV5-1; cdr3_nt: TGCGCCAGCAGCTCCGGGACAGGGTATCAAGAGACCCAGTACTTC; cdr3_aa: CASSSGTGYQETQYF
d_call: .; cdr3_length: 15; clone_size: .; j_call: TRBJ2-2; v_call: TRBV5-5; cdr3_nt: TGTGCCAGCAGCCTCCGACTAGGGGACACCGGGGAGCTGTTTTTT; cdr3_aa: CASSLRLGDTGELFF
d_call: .; cdr3_length: 12; clone_size: .; j_call: TRBJ2-1; v_call: TRBV3-1/TRBV3-2; cdr3_nt: TGTGCCAGCAGCCTCCAGGGTGGGCTTCGGATCTTC; cdr3_aa: CASSLQGGLRIF
d_call: .; cdr3_length: 16; clone_size: .; j_call: TRBJ2-4; v_call: TRBV9; cdr3_nt: TGTGCCAGCAGCGTAGGACTCTCGGAAAGCAAAAACATTCAGTACTTC; cdr3_aa: CASSVGLSESKNIQYF
d_call: TRBD1; cdr3_length: 13; clone_size: few; j_call: TRBJ1-1; v_call: TRBV2; cdr3_nt: TGTGCCAGTTCCCGGGACAGTAACACTGAAGCTTTCTTT; cdr3_aa: CASSRDSNTEAFF
d_call: TRBD1; cdr3_length: 15; clone_size: few; j_call: TRBJ1-1; v_call: TRBV6-1; cdr3_nt: TGTGCCAGCAGTGAAGCGGAAGGACAGGGCACTGAAGCTTTCTTT; cdr3_aa: CASSEAEGQGTEAFF
d_call: .; cdr3_length: 14; clone_size: .; j_call: TRBJ2-1; v_call: TRBV7-9; cdr3_nt: TGTGCCAGCAGCCCGGTAGTTAGCCGCGATGAGCAGTTCTTC; cdr3_aa: CASSPVVSRDEQFF
d_call: TRBD1; cdr3_length: 14; clone_size: once; j_call: TRBJ1-2; v_call: TRBV5-1; cdr3_nt: TGCGCCAGCAGCATCACAGGGGGCAGCTATGGCTACACCTTC; cdr3_aa: CASSITGGSYGYTF
d_call: TRBD1; cdr3_length: 15; clone_size: few; j_call: TRBJ1-1; v_call: TRBV19; cdr3_nt: TGTGCCAGTGAATTAACAGGACAGGGACCTCGCAAAGCTTTCTTT; cdr3_aa: CASELTGQGPRKAFF
d_call: .; cdr3_length: 13; clone_size: .; j_call: TRBJ1-1; v_call: TRBV5-1; cdr3_nt: TGCGCCAGCAGCTTGGAAACGGTCACTGAAGCTTTCTTT; cdr3_aa: CASSLETVTEAFF
d_call: .; cdr3_length: 18; clone_size: .; j_call: TRBJ2-6; v_call: TRBV7-6; cdr3_nt: TGTGCCAGCAGCTTTCAACCACAGGACAGCTCTGGGGCCAACGTCCTGACTTTC; cdr3_aa: CASSFQPQDSSGANVLTF
d_call: .; cdr3_length: 14; clone_size: .; j_call: TRBJ1-2; v_call: TRBV6-6; cdr3_nt: TGTGCCAGCAGTTCCCCGACAGACAACTATGGCTACACCTTC; cdr3_aa: CASSSPTDNYGYTF
d_call: .; cdr3_length: 14; clone_size: once; j_call: TRBJ1-1; v_call: TRBV7-9; cdr3_nt: TGTGCCAGCAGCGGCTCGTCAACGAACACTGAAGCTTTCTTT; cdr3_aa: CASSGSSTNTEAFF
d_call: TRBD1; cdr3_length: 15; clone_size: .; j_call: TRBJ2-7; v_call: TRBV9; cdr3_nt: TGTGCCAGCAGCGCCCGACAGGGGCTCTCCTACGAGCAGTACTTC; cdr3_aa: CASSARQGLSYEQYF
d_call: TRBD1; cdr3_length: 15; clone_size: .; j_call: TRBJ2-5; v_call: TRBV3-1/TRBV3-2; cdr3_nt: TGTGCCAGCAGCTACCTGACAGGGATAGGGGAGACCCAGTACTTC; cdr3_aa: CASSYLTGIGETQYF
d_call: TRBD1; cdr3_length: 17; clone_size: .; j_call: TRBJ2-3; v_call: TRBV3-1/TRBV3-2; cdr3_nt: TGTGCCAGCAGCCAAGGCCCCGGACAGGGAAGAAGAGATACGCAGTATTTT; cdr3_aa: CASSQGPGQGRRDTQYF
d_call: .; cdr3_length: 14; clone_size: .; j_call: TRBJ2-7; v_call: TRBV7-2; cdr3_nt: TGTGCCAGCAGCCTAAGGCAGCGAATCTACGAGCAGTACTTC; cdr3_aa: CASSLRQRIYEQYF
d_call: TRBD1; cdr3_length: 15; clone_size: .; j_call: TRBJ2-7; v_call: TRBV28; cdr3_nt: TGTGCCAGCATTTTGACAGGGGGCGGGTCCTACGAGCAGTACTTC; cdr3_aa: CASILTGGGSYEQYF
d_call: TRBD1; cdr3_length: 15; clone_size: .; j_call: TRBJ2-7; v_call: TRBV10-1; cdr3_nt: TGCGCCAGCATAGTCGGGACAGGGGCAACCTACGAGCAGTACTTC; cdr3_aa: CASIVGTGATYEQYF
d_call: .; cdr3_length: 16; clone_size: .; j_call: TRBJ2-7; v_call: TRBV9; cdr3_nt: TGTGCCAGCAGCCGGACGCGGGACCCCCTAAGGAACGAGCAGTACTTC; cdr3_aa: CASSRTRDPLRNEQYF
d_call: .; cdr3_length: 16; clone_size: .; j_call: TRBJ2-5; v_call: TRBV4-2; cdr3_nt: TGTGCCAGCAGCCAAGACCTCGGGGAAGTCCAAGAGACCCAGTACTTC; cdr3_aa: CASSQDLGEVQETQYF
d_call: .; cdr3_length: 14; clone_size: .; j_call: TRBJ1-2; v_call: TRBV5-4; cdr3_nt: TGTGCCAGCAGCTTATTCCAGGCCTCTTATGGCTACACCTTC; cdr3_aa: CASSLFQASYGYTF
d_call: .; cdr3_length: 16; clone_size: once; j_call: TRBJ2-3; v_call: TRBV5-4; cdr3_nt: TGTGCCAGCAGCATTAGGAGGGCAGGAGGGACAGATACGCAGTATTTT; cdr3_aa: CASSIRRAGGTDTQYF
d_call: TRBD1; cdr3_length: 15; clone_size: .; j_call: TRBJ1-4; v_call: TRBV19; cdr3_nt: TGTGCCAGTAGGGGACAGGGGACAGTGAATGAAAAACTGTTTTTT; cdr3_aa: CASRGQGTVNEKLFF
d_call: TRBD1; cdr3_length: 16; clone_size: .; j_call: TRBJ1-5; v_call: TRBV6-1; cdr3_nt: TGTGCCAGCAGTGAACGGGGCAGGGGGCGCAATCAGCCCCAGCATTTT; cdr3_aa: CASSERGRGRNQPQHF
d_call: .; cdr3_length: 12; clone_size: .; j_call: TRBJ2-1; v_call: TRBV29-1; cdr3_nt: TGCAGCGTACAGGTCTGGGCAAATGAGCAGTTCTTC; cdr3_aa: CSVQVWANEQFF
d_call: .; cdr3_length: 17; clone_size: once; j_call: TRBJ1-1; v_call: TRBV27; cdr3_nt: TGTGCCAGCAGCCCCCGGTTTAGGCCAAGACTCAAAACTGAAGCTTTCTTT; cdr3_aa: CASSPRFRPRLKTEAFF
d_call: .; cdr3_length: 16; clone_size: few; j_call: TRBJ2-7; v_call: TRBV4-2; cdr3_nt: TGTGCCAGCAGCCAAGATAGGTCTAGCGTCTCCTACGAGCAGTACTTC; cdr3_aa: CASSQDRSSVSYEQYF
d_call: .; cdr3_length: 14; clone_size: .; j_call: TRBJ2-3; v_call: TRBV5-4; cdr3_nt: TGTGCCAGCAGACGGGAAGGAGGGGAAGATACGCAGTATTTT; cdr3_aa: CASRREGGEDTQYF
d_call: TRBD1; cdr3_length: 13; clone_size: .; j_call: TRBJ2-7; v_call: TRBV5-1; cdr3_nt: TGCGCCAGCAGCCGCGACAGGGCCTACGAGCAGTACTTC; cdr3_aa: CASSRDRAYEQYF
d_call: TRBD1; cdr3_length: 16; clone_size: .; j_call: TRBJ2-1; v_call: TRBV7-3; cdr3_nt: TGTGCCAGCAGCCCCTCAGGGGGCGCGGGGTACAATGAGCAGTTCTTC; cdr3_aa: CASSPSGGAGYNEQFF
d_call: TRBD2; cdr3_length: 14; clone_size: .; j_call: TRBJ2-1; v_call: TRBV27; cdr3_nt: TGTGCCAGCAGTTTAGGACTAGCGGCCAATGAGCAGTTCTTC; cdr3_aa: CASSLGLAANEQFF
d_call: .; cdr3_length: 14; clone_size: .; j_call: TRBJ2-7; v_call: TRBV28; cdr3_nt: TGTGCCAGCAGTTTATGGGACTACTTCTACGAGCAGTACTTC; cdr3_aa: CASSLWDYFYEQYF
d_call: .; cdr3_length: 15; clone_size: .; j_call: TRBJ2-3; v_call: TRBV6-4; cdr3_nt: TGTGCCAGCAGTGACTCTCCGGTCTCCACAGATACGCAGTATTTT; cdr3_aa: CASSDSPVSTDTQYF
d_call: TRBD1; cdr3_length: 16; clone_size: once; j_call: TRBJ1-5; v_call: TRBV20-1; cdr3_nt: TGCAGTGCAAGTCCTTTGACAGGGGGCGCGGAACAGCCCCAGCATTTT; cdr3_aa: CSASPLTGGAEQPQHF
d_call: .; cdr3_length: 13; clone_size: .; j_call: TRBJ2-5; v_call: TRBV9; cdr3_nt: TGTGCCAGCAGCGTAGGGCCACAAGAGACCCAGTACTTC; cdr3_aa: CASSVGPQETQYF
d_call: .; cdr3_length: 14; clone_size: .; j_call: TRBJ1-2; v_call: TRBV30; cdr3_nt: TGTGCCTGGAGTTTGACGGGTGTAGGCTATGGCTACACCTTC; cdr3_aa: CAWSLTGVGYGYTF
d_call: .; cdr3_length: 14; clone_size: .; j_call: TRBJ2-7; v_call: TRBV6-5; cdr3_nt: TGTGCCAGCAGTTACTCTAGGGAGTCCTACGAGCAGTACTTC; cdr3_aa: CASSYSRESYEQYF
d_call: .; cdr3_length: 14; clone_size: .; j_call: TRBJ2-1; v_call: TRBV11-1; cdr3_nt: TGTGCCAGCAGCCCCGAGCTCGGGGGCAATGAGCAGTTCTTC; cdr3_aa: CASSPELGGNEQFF